The next 21 T cell receptor beta chains were all read from a single sample in a study of blood T cell repertoires in COVID-19. Profiled with immunoSEQ multiplex PCR; TCRdb holds only in-frame clones, not every one. The table shows 230,000 or so clones, with 84% occurring only once. The sequencing input was peripheral blood. The receptors originated from a man between 25 and 39 years old with active or convalescent COVID-19.

V is TRBV7-9 and J is TRBJ1-2; the D gene is possibly TRBD1 (5 bases). The V gene's germline CDR1 is SEHNR and CDR2 FQNEAQ (reference sequence). Trimming pared 8 bases from V and 0 bases from J, leaving 16 bases between. CDR3 length equals 15 residues. The CDR3 sequence: CASGFTGEANYGYTF. CDR3 coding DNA: TGTGCCAGCGGGTTTACAGGAGAAGCTAACTATGGCTACACCTTC.

Points on this clone: Other DNA sequences in the same sample also yield this CDR3. The gene calls are TRBV7-9 and TRBJ1-4; 8 nucleotides line up with TRBD1. Germline CDR1 reads SEHNR; CDR2 reads FQNEAQ (reference sequence). The CDR3 runs 14 residues. Trimming removed 4 bases from V and 7 bases from J; junction bases left unmatched: 5. DNA for the CDR3: TGTGCCAGCAGCTCCGGACAGGGCGGTGAAAAACTGTTTTTT. Encoded protein: CASSSGQGGEKLFF. Complete variable domain (other parts from reference TRBV7-9 and TRBJ1-4): DTGVSQNPRHKITKRGQNVTFRCDPISEHNRLYWYRQTLGQGPEFLTYFQNEAQLEKSRLLSDRFSAERPKGSFSTLEIQRTEQGDSAMYLCASSSGQGGEKLFFGSGTQLSVL.

J is TRBJ2-7 and V is TRBV6-5; D call uncertain. The V and J ends lost 0 bases and 6 bases respectively, with 12 bases between them. This CDR3 is built from 14 residues. Germline V gene sequence: CDR1 MNHEY, CDR2 SVGAGI. For the CDR3, the DNA is TGTGCCAGCAGTTACTCGTGGGCTGGTGCCGAGCAGTACTTC. Protein: CASSYSWAGAEQYF.

This chain joins TRBV27 and TRBJ2-5; 10 nucleotides match TRBD2. J gave up 5 bases and V 4 bases, and 7 bases lay outside the gene matches. CDR1 and CDR2 (germline): MNHEY, SMNVEV (reference sequence). This CDR3 is 15 amino acids long. DNA for the CDR3: TGTGCCAGCAGTTATCAGCGGGGGGGCGGGGAGACCCAGTACTTC. Translation: CASSYQRGGGETQYF.

This clone was counted a few times. The V gene is TRBV10-3, the J gene TRBJ1-1; D remains ambiguous. Germline V gene lookup returns CDR1 ENHRY and CDR2 SYGVKD. The CDR3 length is 12 residues. The V end was cut by 0 bases, the J end by 4 bases, with 3 bases between. The CDR3, as DNA: TGTGCCATCAGTGAGTCCGGCACTGAAGCTTTCTTT. Translating it yields CAISESGTEAFF.

This rearrangement joins TRBV7-9 to TRBJ1-6; 7 nucleotides align to TRBD1. J lost 0 bases, V lost 5 bases, and 7 bases had no gene match. Germline V gene lookup returns CDR1 SEHNR and CDR2 FQNEAQ (reference sequence). The CDR3 contains 17 residues. The CDR3 DNA follows: TGTGCCAGCAGCCCCGACAGGGCAGCCTCCTATAATTCACCCCTCCACTTT. Amino acids: CASSPDRAASYNSPLHF.

The V call is TRBV7-2, the J call TRBJ2-3; 15 nucleotides match TRBD2. Trimming removed 5 bases from V and 4 bases from J; junction bases left unmatched: 7. CDR1 and CDR2 (germline): SGHTA, FQGNSA. This CDR3 contains 17 residues. The CDR3 spells CASSPGLAGGLSDTQYF. Here the CDR3 DNA reads TGTGCCAGCAGCCCCGGACTAGCGGGAGGGCTCTCAGATACGCAGTATTTT.

This chain joins TRBV18 and TRBJ2-7, with 8 bases aligning to TRBD1. The V gene's germline CDR1 is KGHSH and CDR2 LQKENI. Trimming took 5 bases from V and 0 from J; bases not matched to a gene: 6. The CDR3 has 15 amino acids. The CDR3: CASSKTGVNSYEQYF. CDR3 in DNA: TGTGCCAGCTCAAAGACAGGGGTGAACTCCTACGAGCAGTACTTC.

The table lists this clone with a few counts. V is TRBV7-2 and J is TRBJ1-2; TRBD1 aligns across 9 bases. The CDR3 length is 15 residues. Germline assignment: CDR1 SGHTA and CDR2 FQGNSA. After removal of 4 bases from V and 3 bases from J, the junction contained 6 bases not matched to a gene. CDR3 nucleotide sequence: TGTGCCAGCAGCTCCTACAGGGGGCTGGACTATGGCTACACCTTC. Protein sequence: CASSSYRGLDYGYTF.

The gene calls are TRBV19 and TRBJ2-7, with 9 bases matching TRBD1. Trimming cost V 5 bases and J 5 bases; bases outside gene matches: 10. The CDR3 runs to 15 residues. From germline, CDR1 is LNHDA and CDR2 SQIVND (reference sequence). CDR3 sequence: CASSSSDRGGHEQYF. In DNA, the CDR3 is TGTGCCAGTAGTTCCTCGGACAGGGGTGGTCACGAGCAGTACTTC.

V usage is TRBV5-4 and J usage is TRBJ2-1; 11 positions agree with TRBD1. V shed 4 bases, J shed 3 bases, and the junction held 3 bases outside the gene matches. The CDR3 totals 15 residues. Germline lookup yields CDR1 SGHNT and CDR2 YYREEE (reference sequence). The CDR3 nucleotides are TGTGCCAGCAGCGAGGACAGGGGGCTCTACAATGAGCAGTTCTTC. Translating gives CASSEDRGLYNEQFF.

V is TRBV30 and J is TRBJ2-3; a weak D match, TRBD1 (6 bases). The CDR3 is made up of 15 amino acids. The germline V and J ends were trimmed by 1 base and 1 base, with 12 bases remaining between them. The germline V gene has CDR1 GTSNPN and CDR2 SVGIG (reference sequence). The CDR3 loop is CAWSEGGRGTDTQYF. The DNA of the CDR3 is TGTGCCTGGAGTGAAGGGGGACGGGGCACAGATACGCAGTATTTT.

V gene TRBV4-1 combines with J gene TRBJ2-1; D may be TRBD1 (6 bases). CDR3 length: 15 amino acids. V shed 4 bases and J shed 9 bases, with 19 bases lying between them. Germline V gene lookup returns CDR1 MGHRA and CDR2 YSYEKL. The CDR3, as DNA: TGCGCCAGCAGCCCCGGCGCGACTGGGACAATTGAGCAGTTCTTC. Translating gives CASSPGATGTIEQFF.

The chain carries TRBV2 and TRBJ1-2; possibly TRBD1 for D (5 bases). This CDR3 has 15 residues. Trimming cost V 6 bases and J 8 bases, with 22 bases left between them. The germline V gene has CDR1 SNHLY and CDR2 FYNNEI. CDR3 sequence (DNA): TGTGCCAGCAGGGGGCCCGGGACCGGGACTCCCGGCTACACCTTC. It codes for CASRGPGTGTPGYTF.

This sequence joins TRBV3-1 (or the pseudogene TRBV3-2) and TRBJ2-1; D is unclear. Per the germline V gene, CDR1 is LGHDT and CDR2 is YNNKEL (reference sequence). V lost 3 bases, J lost 5 bases, and 5 bases lay in between. The CDR3 contains 12 residues. DNA of the CDR3: TGTGCCAGCAGCCACGAGGACAATGAGCAGTTCTTC. Translated, it gives CASSHEDNEQFF.

This chain connects TRBV28 to TRBJ1-1; the D is unclear. V was trimmed by 5 bases and J by 6 bases, leaving 13 bases between them. The CDR3 totals 13 residues. Germline V gene lookup returns CDR1 MDHEN and CDR2 SYDVKM. CDR3: CASSVTPFPEAFF. The CDR3 nucleotides are TGTGCCAGCAGTGTGACACCTTTCCCTGAAGCTTTCTTT.

The J gene is TRBJ2-7, the V gene TRBV6-5; D is undetermined. The CDR3 covers 15 residues. Between the trimmed V and J ends, which lost 6 bases and 0 bases, there was a span of 15 bases. Germline V gene lookup returns CDR1 MNHEY and CDR2 SVGAGI. The CDR3 reads CASRARPTPSYEQYF. CDR3 DNA: TGTGCCAGCAGGGCTAGGCCCACCCCCTCCTACGAGCAGTACTTC.

The V gene is TRBV18, the J gene TRBJ1-6, with D maybe TRBD1 (5 bases). Per germline, CDR1 KGHSH and CDR2 LQKENI. Trimming removed 0 bases at V and 11 bases at J, with 8 bases between. The CDR3 runs 13 residues. CDR3 coding DNA: TGTGCCAGCTCACCACCGGGGCAACCACCCCTCCACTTT. It encodes CASSPPGQPPLHF.

There are a few counts of this clone. The chain joins TRBV7-6 to TRBJ2-2, with TRBD1 matching 10 bases. CDR1 and CDR2 (germline): SGHVS, FNYEAQ. Losses at the gene ends were 5 bases for V and 4 bases for J; bases not matched to a gene: 4. This CDR3 has 15 amino acids. The DNA of the CDR3 is TGTGCCAGCAGCCTGACAGGGGGCGGCACCGGGGAGCTGTTTTTT. Protein: CASSLTGGGTGELFF.

The chain uses TRBV2 and TRBJ1-6, with 8 bases matching TRBD1. CDR1 and CDR2 (germline): SNHLY, FYNNEI. CDR3 length: 15 amino acids. Trimming at V came to 5 bases and at J to 10 bases, leaving 10 bases not matched to a gene. The CDR3 sequence is CASSLGQGLGSPLHF. The DNA of the CDR3 is TGTGCCAGCAGTTTAGGACAGGGTTTGGGATCACCCCTCCACTTT. The full variable domain, rest sourced from reference TRBV2 and TRBJ1-6, is EPEVTQTPSHQVTQMGQEVILRCVPISNHLYFYWYRQILGQKVEFLVSFYNNEISEKSEIFDDQFSVERPDGSNFTLKIRSTKLEDSAMYFCASSLGQGLGSPLHFGNGTRLTVT.

The V and J genes are TRBV27 and TRBJ2-7; 9 bases line up with TRBD1. CDR3 length: 14 amino acids. V trimming: 3 bases; J trimming: 7 bases; junction bases outside the gene matches: 7. Germline loops: CDR1 MNHEY, CDR2 SMNVEV (reference sequence). The CDR3 is CASSLGTGKGEQYF. The CDR3 nucleotides are TGTGCCAGCAGTTTGGGGACAGGGAAGGGGGAGCAGTACTTC.